The clone carrying this T cell receptor (beta chain) was recorded many times. The germline gives CDR1 DFQATT, CDR2 SNEGSKA (reference sequence). The CDR3 runs to 15 residues. V lost 6 bases, J lost 2 bases, and 17 bases lay in between. Building the TCR beta libraries relied on iRepertoire HTBI primers, and CDR3 regions underwent Arm-PCR. Via MiXCR, TCRdb re-called the multiplex PCR reads, giving one row per CDR3 protein. This table has more than 300,000 distinct CDR3 sequences, roughly 17% appearing once. This entry belongs to a study of regulatory T cells in long-lasting Graves disease. Noted time point: newly diagnosed GD, antithyroid drugs for less than 3 months. The authors made the TCR library using RNA they extracted from PBMCs. This sample also belongs to another study, concerning T cells in Graves' hyperthyroidism and ophthalmopathy. That source adds: The primer set for the first-round RT-PCR of the TCR CDR3 was HTBI.

This chain connects TRBV20-1 to TRBJ2-4; weak D call: TRBD2 (5 bases). This clonotype originated in a woman aged 18 to 35 with Graves disease. The sequences come from peripheral blood mononuclear cells (PBMCs), collected at new diagnosis, from a patient treated with antithyroid drugs. The CDR3, as DNA: TGCAGTGCGTTTACATCATCGGGGACCAAAAACATTCAGTACTTC. This codes for CSAFTSSGTKNIQYF.